The rows below give T cell receptor beta chains drawn from one sample of a study of radiation and T cells in renal cell carcinoma. Clones were read by immunoSEQ multiplex PCR, and TCRdb kept only the in-frame ones, dropping some. The sample has 150,000 to 200,000 clones, 88% seen once. The specimen was blood, collected from a patient whose treatment included radiotherapy and nephrectomy. The source is a woman in her fifties or sixties with renal cell carcinoma. Both conserved end residues are part of each CDR3. Rows give clone size only sometimes, using once, few, many, or a class for an expanded clone.

size	J	V	CDR3
NA	TRBJ1-1	TRBV5-4	CASSLGNRKNTEAFF
NA	TRBJ1-3	TRBV30	CAWSSMEGIGSGNTIYF
NA	TRBJ1-2	TRBV19	CASSNSGTGYHNYGYTF
few	TRBJ1-1	TRBV2	CASNPFYRATDTEAFF
once	TRBJ1-3	TRBV7-9	CASSFRTGGNTIYF
NA	TRBJ2-5	TRBV30	CAWSGTSGGETQYF
NA	TRBJ1-1	TRBV9	CASSVVGTGIPEAFF
NA	TRBJ2-2	TRBV7-2	CASSAGTANTGELFF
NA	TRBJ2-7	TRBV7-2	CASSLVPESYEQYF
NA	TRBJ2-5	TRBV5-5	CASSFGLFGGQETQYF
NA	TRBJ2-3	TRBV15	CATSRGAGGDSTDTQYF
NA	TRBJ1-1	TRBV2	CASSEIGGEGEAFF
NA	TRBJ1-1	TRBV15	CATSRDFGRNTEAFF
NA	TRBJ1-2	TRBV4-1	CASSHPGGGYTF
NA	TRBJ1-2	TRBV27	CASSLGTPAVLYGYTF
NA	TRBJ2-1	TRBV5-6	CASSWTGPEQFF
NA	TRBJ1-1	TRBV19	CASSQQGGTEAFF
once	TRBJ2-1	TRBV5-6	CASSFWPVYNEQFF
NA	TRBJ1-2	TRBV5-1	CASSDTVNYGYTF
NA	TRBJ1-5	TRBV4-2	CASSQGGTGVLRNQPQHF
NA	TRBJ2-2	TRBV7-2	CASSLARLPDTGELFF
NA	TRBJ2-7	TRBV5-6	CASSWDRSSYEQYF
NA	TRBJ2-1	TRBV7-3	CASSEGPNNEQFF
NA	TRBJ2-1	TRBV25-1	CASSESGRGSSYNEQFF
NA	TRBJ2-3	TRBV6-5	CASSRTSGVTDTQYF
NA	TRBJ1-1	TRBV29-1	CSVALGQNTEAFF
NA	TRBJ2-7	TRBV5-6	CASSSGSFNYEQYF
NA	TRBJ1-1	TRBV29-1	CSTLGPGHAGILNTEAFF
NA	TRBJ2-7	TRBV6-1	CASSEGPAGGYEQYF
NA	TRBJ1-6	TRBV6-6	CASSSPGQTNSPLHF
NA	TRBJ2-4	TRBV5-1	CASSLSGTSGGRMGIQYF
NA	TRBJ2-5	TRBV7-9	CASSMGQGVETQYF
NA	TRBJ1-2	TRBV19	CASRDRGYYGYTF
NA	TRBJ1-3	TRBV19	CASSAGFGNTIYF
NA	TRBJ2-3	TRBV10-3	CAISDDPSTDTQYF
NA	TRBJ2-1	TRBV29-1	CSARLATYNEQFF
NA	TRBJ2-1	TRBV5-1	CASSLGSSYNEQFF
NA	TRBJ2-5	TRBV15	CATSRGSGLFLTQYF
NA	TRBJ2-2	TRBV7-9	CASSLSLGSGELFF
once	TRBJ1-4	TRBV5-1	CASSLLSGTRNEKLFF
NA	TRBJ1-1	TRBV6-5	CASSDTGGRTEAFF
NA	TRBJ2-3	TRBV7-2	CASSLWGSGATDTQYF
NA	TRBJ2-2	TRBV11-2	CASSLEAGANTGELFF
once	TRBJ2-7	TRBV2	CASSPGFHEQYF
once	TRBJ1-6	TRBV6-6	CASSYSGPYNSPLHF
NA	TRBJ1-1	TRBV6-1	CASSEYGGGNTEAFF
NA	TRBJ1-2	TRBV6-1	CASSHTTPGNYGYTF
NA	TRBJ2-1	TRBV5-1	CASSTLMTGGEQFF
NA	TRBJ2-3	TRBV11-2	CASSLDLAEAQYF
NA	TRBJ2-3	TRBV7-2	CASSQIGDSSTDTQYF
NA	TRBJ2-3	TRBV7-9	CASSPVGGGDTQYF
NA	TRBJ2-1	TRBV30	CAWSGGVEKNEQFF
NA	TRBJ2-7	TRBV5-6	CASSLDGRAFYEQYF
NA	TRBJ1-2	TRBV6-6	CASSPSGRVTYGYTF
NA	TRBJ1-2	TRBV5-1	CASSLDRYNYGYTF